This T cell receptor (beta chain) originates from a study of blood T cell repertoires in COVID-19. Germline lookup yields CDR1 SGHTA and CDR2 FQGTGA. The CDR3 has 16 amino acids. The V end lost 1 base, the J end lost 2 bases, and 11 bases lay between the germline ends. Per the original methods: The authors estimated nucleated cell counts from reference gene primer amplification. TCRdb's table, derived via immunoSEQ multiplex PCR, lists solely in-frame clones and lacks some. V, J and clone size were drawn from that table, and D and trimming were deduced from the DNA. In the table there are about 260,000 clones, around 87% of which are singletons.

V is TRBV7-3 and J is TRBJ2-2; D remains unclear. What was sequenced was peripheral blood. The origin of this receptor is an older woman with COVID-19, enrolled during active disease. CDR3: CASSLNPPTNTGELFF. CDR3 nucleotide sequence: TGTGCCAGCAGCTTAAACCCCCCTACTAACACCGGGGAGCTGTTTTTT. Supplemented by reference TRBV7-3 and TRBJ2-2, the full variable domain reads GAGVSQTPSNKVTEKGKYVELRCDPISGHTALYWYRQSLGQGPEFLIYFQGTGAADDSGLPNDRFFAVRPEGSVSTLKIQRTERGDSAVYLCASSLNPPTNTGELFFGEGSRLTVL.